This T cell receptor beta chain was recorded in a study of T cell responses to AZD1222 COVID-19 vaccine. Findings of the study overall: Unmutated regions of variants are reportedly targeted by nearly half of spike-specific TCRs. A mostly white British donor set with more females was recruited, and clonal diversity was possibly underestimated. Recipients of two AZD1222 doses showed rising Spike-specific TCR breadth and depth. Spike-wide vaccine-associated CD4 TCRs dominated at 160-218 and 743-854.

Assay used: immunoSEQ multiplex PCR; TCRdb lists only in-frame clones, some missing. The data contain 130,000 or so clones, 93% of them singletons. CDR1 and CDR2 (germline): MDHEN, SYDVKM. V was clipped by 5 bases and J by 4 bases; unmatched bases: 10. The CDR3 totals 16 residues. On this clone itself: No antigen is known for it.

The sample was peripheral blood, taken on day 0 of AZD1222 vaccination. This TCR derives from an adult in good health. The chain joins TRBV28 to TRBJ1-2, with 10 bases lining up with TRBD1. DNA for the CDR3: TGTGCCAGCAGTCTATTACCGGGACAGGGGTCCTATGGCTACACCTTC. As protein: CASSLLPGQGSYGYTF.